Listed below are T cell receptor beta chains from one sample, sequenced in a study of blood T cell repertoires in COVID-19. Data came from immunoSEQ multiplex PCR; TCRdb stores just in-frame clones and leaves some out. The sample has over 70,000 clones, about 80% seen once. Sequencing was done on a sample of peripheral blood. The receptors derive from a woman between 70 and 85 years old with acute or convalescent COVID-19. Each CDR3 is given with its conserved first and last residue. Each record gives: clone size, V gene, CDR3 length, J gene, D gene, CDR3 DNA, CDR3 protein. The D gene is left open where the match is weak. A clone size is listed for some rows: how often the clone was seen (once, few, many), or a class if it is expanded.

abundance: NA
v_gene: TRBV7-7
len: 15
j_gene: TRBJ2-7
d_gene: NA
CDR3nt: TGTGCCAGCAGCTTAGGCGCAGGGTCCTCCTACGAGCAGTACTTC
CDR3aa: CASSLGAGSSYEQYF

abundance: once
v_gene: TRBV6-1
len: 13
j_gene: TRBJ1-2
d_gene: NA
CDR3nt: TGTGCCAGCACCCAAGAGGGGGACTATGGCTACACCTTC
CDR3aa: CASTQEGDYGYTF

abundance: NA
v_gene: TRBV30
len: 15
j_gene: TRBJ1-2
d_gene: TRBD1
CDR3nt: TGTGCCTGGAAAATCGGGCCGACAGGGAACTATGGCTACACCTTC
CDR3aa: CAWKIGPTGNYGYTF

abundance: NA
v_gene: TRBV28
len: 15
j_gene: TRBJ1-1
d_gene: NA
CDR3nt: TGTGCCAGCATAGGACAGCAGGCCATGAACACTGAAGCTTTCTTT
CDR3aa: CASIGQQAMNTEAFF

abundance: once
v_gene: TRBV5-1
len: 16
j_gene: TRBJ2-1
d_gene: NA
CDR3nt: TGCGCCAGCAGCTTGGCAGGGGGGAGCTCCTACAATGAGCAGTTCTTC
CDR3aa: CASSLAGGSSYNEQFF

abundance: NA
v_gene: TRBV28
len: 12
j_gene: TRBJ2-3
d_gene: NA
CDR3nt: TGTGCCAGCAGAACAGGCCCAGATACGCAGTATTTT
CDR3aa: CASRTGPDTQYF

abundance: NA
v_gene: TRBV5-1
len: 20
j_gene: TRBJ2-6
d_gene: TRBD2
CDR3nt: TGCGCCAGCAGCTTGAAACACGGGGGGGCAGCAGACTCTGGGGCCAACGTCCTGACTTTC
CDR3aa: CASSLKHGGAADSGANVLTF

abundance: NA
v_gene: TRBV19
len: 15
j_gene: TRBJ2-1
d_gene: TRBD1
CDR3nt: TGTGCCAGTAGTACGACAGGGGGCACCTACAATGAGCAGTTCTTC
CDR3aa: CASSTTGGTYNEQFF

abundance: NA
v_gene: TRBV7-2
len: 19
j_gene: TRBJ1-6
d_gene: NA
CDR3nt: TGTGCCAGCAGCTTAGGGTTGGGGGGGACGAGCTCCTATAATTCACCCCTCCACTTT
CDR3aa: CASSLGLGGTSSYNSPLHF

abundance: NA
v_gene: TRBV6-5
len: 13
j_gene: TRBJ1-2
d_gene: NA
CDR3nt: TGTGCCAGCAGTTACTCGCGGTGGAATGGCTACACCTTC
CDR3aa: CASSYSRWNGYTF

abundance: NA
v_gene: TRBV5-4
len: 17
j_gene: TRBJ2-1
d_gene: TRBD2
CDR3nt: TGTGCCAGCAGCTTGGATGGGACTAGCGGGACCTACAATGAGCAGTTCTTC
CDR3aa: CASSLDGTSGTYNEQFF

abundance: NA
v_gene: TRBV11-2
len: 17
j_gene: TRBJ2-3
d_gene: TRBD2
CDR3nt: TGTGCCAGCAGCTTAGATGGGCGGGGGGAAAACACAGATACGCAGTATTTT
CDR3aa: CASSLDGRGENTDTQYF

abundance: NA
v_gene: TRBV7-6
len: 15
j_gene: TRBJ2-2
d_gene: TRBD2
CDR3nt: TGTGCCAGCAGCCCTACTAGCGGACCAACCGGGGAGCTGTTTTTT
CDR3aa: CASSPTSGPTGELFF

abundance: NA
v_gene: TRBV4-1
len: 14
j_gene: TRBJ1-2
d_gene: NA
CDR3nt: TGCGCCAGCAGCCAAGATACAGGGAGGGGGGGCTACACCTTC
CDR3aa: CASSQDTGRGGYTF

abundance: NA
v_gene: TRBV5-6
len: 15
j_gene: TRBJ1-1
d_gene: TRBD1
CDR3nt: TGTGCCAGCAGCTTGACAGGACAGGGGGGCCCTGAAGCTTTCTTT
CDR3aa: CASSLTGQGGPEAFF

abundance: few
v_gene: TRBV9
len: 14
j_gene: TRBJ1-1
d_gene: NA
CDR3nt: TGTGCCAGCAGCCCGCCAGGGGCGAACACTGAAGCTTTCTTT
CDR3aa: CASSPPGANTEAFF

abundance: NA
v_gene: TRBV19
len: 14
j_gene: TRBJ1-1
d_gene: NA
CDR3nt: TGTGCCAGCTCCCGCGCCGGGGAGGGAACTGAAGCTTTCTTT
CDR3aa: CASSRAGEGTEAFF

abundance: once
v_gene: TRBV28
len: 17
j_gene: TRBJ2-7
d_gene: TRBD1
CDR3nt: TGTGCCAGCAGTTTGAGACAGGGGGCTGCCTTAGGGTACGAGCAGTACTTC
CDR3aa: CASSLRQGAALGYEQYF

abundance: few
v_gene: TRBV6-6
len: 13
j_gene: TRBJ1-5
d_gene: NA
CDR3nt: TGTGCCAGCAGCCCCGGTAGCAATCAGCCCCAGCATTTT
CDR3aa: CASSPGSNQPQHF

abundance: NA
v_gene: TRBV2
len: 12
j_gene: TRBJ2-4
d_gene: TRBD2
CDR3nt: TGTGCCAGCGGGGGGGGTAAAAACATTCAGTACTTC
CDR3aa: CASGGGKNIQYF

abundance: NA
v_gene: TRBV19
len: 15
j_gene: TRBJ2-7
d_gene: TRBD2
CDR3nt: TGTGCCAGTAGTATAGGGAGGGACTACTCCTACGAGCAGTACTTC
CDR3aa: CASSIGRDYSYEQYF

abundance: once
v_gene: TRBV5-5
len: 15
j_gene: TRBJ2-1
d_gene: TRBD1
CDR3nt: TGTGCCAGCAGCTTGGACAGGGGAGTCTACAATGAGCAGTTCTTC
CDR3aa: CASSLDRGVYNEQFF

abundance: NA
v_gene: TRBV4-3
len: 15
j_gene: TRBJ1-1
d_gene: NA
CDR3nt: TGCGCCAGCAGCCACCAACACAGGGTGAACACTGAAGCTTTCTTT
CDR3aa: CASSHQHRVNTEAFF

abundance: few
v_gene: TRBV5-1
len: 15
j_gene: TRBJ1-6
d_gene: NA
CDR3nt: TGCGCCAGCAGCTCGACCGGGCTGCGGGATTCACCCCTCCACTTT
CDR3aa: CASSSTGLRDSPLHF